The 15 T cell receptor beta chains given below trace back to one sample, sequenced in a study of blood T cell repertoires in COVID-19. Using immunoSEQ multiplex PCR, the repertoire was profiled, and TCRdb retains in-frame clones only, with some absent. The sample lists 200,000 to 250,000 clones; around 90% were seen once. Sequencing was done on a sample of PBMCs or T cells enriched from blood (not recorded which). The receptors were sampled from a man in his thirties or forties who had been exposed to COVID-19.

The V call is TRBV10-3, the J call TRBJ1-2, with a tentative D call TRBD1 (6 bases). This CDR3 is built from 14 residues. CDR1 is ENHRY and CDR2 is SYGVKD in the germline V gene. Trimming removed 6 bases at V and 4 bases at J, with 15 bases between. The CDR3 loop reads CAIRPEGGAYGYTF. As DNA, the CDR3 is TGTGCCATCAGGCCGGAGGGGGGGGCCTATGGCTACACCTTC.

The chain employs TRBV12-3 or TRBV12-4 and TRBJ2-5, with D possibly TRBD1 on 5 matching bases. The germline V and J ends were trimmed by 5 bases and 5 bases, with 9 bases remaining between them. The CDR3 is made up of 12 amino acids. This CDR3 reads CASSPQAETQYF. Written as DNA, the CDR3 is TGTGCCAGCAGTCCACAGGCGGAGACCCAGTACTTC.

The rearrangement links TRBV29-1 to TRBJ2-2; 7 positions match TRBD1. Germline V gene lookup returns CDR1 SQVTM and CDR2 ANQGSEA. V shed 4 bases, J shed 3 bases, and the junction held 8 bases outside the gene matches. The CDR3 extends over 15 amino acids. The CDR3 nucleotides are TGCAGCGTTGGGGGGCTAAGGGGGCACACCGGGGAGCTGTTTTTT. Translated, it gives CSVGGLRGHTGELFF.

This clone was observed a single time. The chain joins TRBV11-2 to TRBJ1-2; D perhaps matches TRBD1 (5 bases). Germline V gene data show CDR1 as SGHAT and CDR2 as FQNNGV. The germline V and J ends were trimmed by 0 bases and 8 bases, with 13 bases remaining between them. This CDR3 is built from 14 residues. CDR3 in DNA: TGTGCCAGCAGCTTAGATTGGAGGGACGGCGGCTACACCTTC. Its protein is CASSLDWRDGGYTF.

The V call is TRBV3-1 (or the pseudogene TRBV3-2), the J call TRBJ2-2; 8 bases line up with TRBD1. The CDR3 runs to 14 residues. CDR1 and CDR2 from the germline V gene are LGHDT and YNNKEL (reference sequence). J was trimmed by 4 bases and V by 7 bases; bases with no gene match: 5. The CDR3 sequence is CASNPTGGTGELFF. DNA for the CDR3: TGTGCCAGCAACCCAACAGGGGGCACCGGGGAGCTGTTTTTT.

The chain is built from TRBV19 and TRBJ1-2; D unclear. CDR3 size: 12 residues. V shed 0 bases and J shed 8 bases, with 7 bases lying between them. Germline V gene lookup returns CDR1 LNHDA and CDR2 SQIVND (reference sequence). The CDR3 reads CASSIDPRGYTF. CDR3 coding DNA: TGTGCCAGTAGTATAGATCCGAGGGGCTACACCTTC.

The V and J genes are TRBV30 and TRBJ2-1, with 8 bases aligning to TRBD2. V lost 4 bases, J lost 3 bases, and 5 bases stayed unmatched. CDR1 and CDR2 from the germline V gene are GTSNPN and SVGIG (reference sequence). This CDR3 comprises 14 residues. CDR3 DNA sequence: TGTGCCTGGACTATCCGGGGGGGCTACAATGAGCAGTTCTTC. Protein sequence: CAWTIRGGYNEQFF.

The V call is TRBV11-2, the J call TRBJ2-1; maybe TRBD2 (6 bases). The V end lost 4 bases, the J end lost 7 bases, and 20 bases lay between the germline ends. CDR1 SGHAT and CDR2 FQNNGV come from the germline V gene. CDR3 size: 16 residues. CDR3 protein: CASSSRTHQEGNEQFF. CDR3 DNA sequence: TGTGCCAGCAGCTCCAGAACCCATCAGGAGGGTAATGAGCAGTTCTTC.

This chain uses TRBV24-1 with TRBJ2-5; 8 bases map to TRBD2. The CDR3 loop spans 15 amino acids. V was pared by 4 bases and J by 4 bases, with 7 bases of the junction left unmatched. CDR1 KGHDR and CDR2 SFDVKD come from the germline V gene. In DNA form, the CDR3 reads TGTGCCACCAGTGAGGGACTAGGGGCGAGAGAGACCCAGTACTTC. It translates to CATSEGLGARETQYF.

V gene TRBV7-3 combines with J gene TRBJ2-7; 7 positions match TRBD1. The germline V gene has CDR1 SGHTA and CDR2 FQGTGA. The length of the CDR3 is 15 residues. V was clipped by 5 bases and J by 0 bases; unmatched bases: 7. CDR3 protein: CASSPGQLGSYEQYF. The CDR3 coding sequence is TGTGCCAGCAGCCCGGGACAGTTGGGCTCCTACGAGCAGTACTTC.

The rearrangement joins TRBV30 to TRBJ2-5; TRBD2 is a possible D gene (7 bases). This CDR3 comprises 15 residues. Germline values: CDR1 GTSNPN, CDR2 SVGIG (reference sequence). V was pared by 0 bases and J by 2 bases, with 13 bases between. CDR3 DNA: TGTGCCTGGAGTGTTGGGGGGGCCCGGCAAGAGACCCAGTACTTC. Encoded protein: CAWSVGGARQETQYF.

V gene TRBV6-2 or TRBV6-3 combines with J gene TRBJ1-5, with 8 bases matching TRBD1. V was pared by 2 bases and J by 6 bases, with 6 bases of the junction left unmatched. The germline V gene has CDR1 MNHEY and CDR2 SVGEGT. The CDR3 extends over 15 amino acids. The CDR3 protein is CASSYAGQGSQPQHF. The DNA of the CDR3 is TGTGCCAGCAGTTACGCCGGACAGGGCAGTCAGCCCCAGCATTTT.

The chain combines TRBV5-1 with TRBJ1-1, with 8 bases that match TRBD1. The germline CDR1 and CDR2 sequences are SGHRS and YFSETQ. Germline trimming cut 6 bases from V and 3 bases from J; bases unmatched to any gene: 7. This CDR3 has 14 residues. CDR3 protein: CASTITGGHTEAFF. CDR3 nucleotide sequence: TGCGCCAGCACCATAACAGGGGGGCACACTGAAGCTTTCTTT.

The J gene is TRBJ2-7, the V gene TRBV5-4; 11 bases are a match to TRBD1. The CDR3 is made up of 15 amino acids. The V gene end was trimmed by 4 bases and the J gene end by 2 bases; junction bases not matched to a gene: 5. CDR1 and CDR2 (germline): SGHNT, YYREEE (reference sequence). CDR3: CASSGRTGGPYEQYF. DNA for the CDR3: TGTGCCAGCAGCGGCCGGACAGGGGGCCCCTACGAGCAGTACTTC.

The V and J genes are TRBV3-1 (or the pseudogene TRBV3-2) and TRBJ2-2; unclear D gene. Trimming pared 0 bases from V and 6 bases from J, leaving 5 bases between. Germline V gene sequence: CDR1 LGHDT, CDR2 YNNKEL (reference sequence). This CDR3 has 13 amino acids. The DNA for the CDR3 is TGTGCCAGCAGCCAAGAGAGTCCCGGGGAGCTGTTTTTT. As protein: CASSQESPGELFF.